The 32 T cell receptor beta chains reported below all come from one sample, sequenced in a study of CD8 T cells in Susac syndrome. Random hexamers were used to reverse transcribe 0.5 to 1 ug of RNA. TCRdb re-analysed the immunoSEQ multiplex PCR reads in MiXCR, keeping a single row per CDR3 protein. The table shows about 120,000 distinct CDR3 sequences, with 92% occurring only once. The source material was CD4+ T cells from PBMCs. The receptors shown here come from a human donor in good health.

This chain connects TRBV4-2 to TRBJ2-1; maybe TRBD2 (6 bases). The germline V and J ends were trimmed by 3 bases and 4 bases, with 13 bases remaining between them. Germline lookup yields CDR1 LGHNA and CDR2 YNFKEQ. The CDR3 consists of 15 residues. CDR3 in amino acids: CASSQELAGYNEQFF. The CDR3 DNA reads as TGTGCCAGCAGCCAGGAACTTGCGGGGTACAATGAGCAGTTCTTC.

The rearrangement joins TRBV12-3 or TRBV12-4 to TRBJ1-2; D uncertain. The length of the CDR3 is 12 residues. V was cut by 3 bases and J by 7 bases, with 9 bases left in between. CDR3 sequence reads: CASSLLARGYTF. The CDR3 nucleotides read TGTGCCAGCAGTTTGTTGGCGCGTGGCTACACCTTC.

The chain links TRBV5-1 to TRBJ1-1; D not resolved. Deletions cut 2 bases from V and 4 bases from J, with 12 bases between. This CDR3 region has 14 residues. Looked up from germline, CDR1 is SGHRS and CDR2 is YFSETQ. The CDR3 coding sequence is TGCGCCAGCAGCTTAATGGACGGATCCACTGAAGCTTTCTTT. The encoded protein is CASSLMDGSTEAFF.

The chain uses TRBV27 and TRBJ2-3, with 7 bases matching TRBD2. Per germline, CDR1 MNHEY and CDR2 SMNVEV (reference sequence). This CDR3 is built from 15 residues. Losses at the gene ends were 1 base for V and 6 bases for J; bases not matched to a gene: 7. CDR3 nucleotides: TGTGCCAGCAGTTTATGGGCGGGAGAGGAGGATACGCAGTATTTT. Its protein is CASSLWAGEEDTQYF.

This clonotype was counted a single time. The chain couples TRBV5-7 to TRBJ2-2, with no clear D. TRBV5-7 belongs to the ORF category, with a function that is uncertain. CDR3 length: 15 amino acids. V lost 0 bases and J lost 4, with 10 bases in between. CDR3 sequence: CASSLGKGSTGELFF. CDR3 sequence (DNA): TGTGCCAGCAGCTTGGGTAAGGGATCCACCGGGGAGCTGTTTTTT.

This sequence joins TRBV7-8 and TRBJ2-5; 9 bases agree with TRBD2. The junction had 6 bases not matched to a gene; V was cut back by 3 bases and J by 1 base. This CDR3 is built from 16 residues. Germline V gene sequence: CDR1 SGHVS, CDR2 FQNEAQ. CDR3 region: CASSLRREGRQETQYF. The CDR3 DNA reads TGTGCCAGCAGCTTGCGGCGGGAGGGCCGCCAAGAGACCCAGTACTTC.

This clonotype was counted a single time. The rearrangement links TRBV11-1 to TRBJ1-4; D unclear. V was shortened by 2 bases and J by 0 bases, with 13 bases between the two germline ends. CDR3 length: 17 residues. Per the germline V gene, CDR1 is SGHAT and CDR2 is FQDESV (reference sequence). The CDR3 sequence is CASSLRQNSATNEKLFF. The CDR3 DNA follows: TGTGCCAGCAGCTTACGCCAGAACTCGGCAACTAATGAAAAACTGTTTTTT.

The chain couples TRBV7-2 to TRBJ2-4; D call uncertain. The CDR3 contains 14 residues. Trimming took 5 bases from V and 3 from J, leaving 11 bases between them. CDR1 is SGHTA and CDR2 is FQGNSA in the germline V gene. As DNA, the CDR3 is TGTGCCAGCAGCGCTGGGTCGATCAAAAACATTCAGTACTTC. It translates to CASSAGSIKNIQYF.

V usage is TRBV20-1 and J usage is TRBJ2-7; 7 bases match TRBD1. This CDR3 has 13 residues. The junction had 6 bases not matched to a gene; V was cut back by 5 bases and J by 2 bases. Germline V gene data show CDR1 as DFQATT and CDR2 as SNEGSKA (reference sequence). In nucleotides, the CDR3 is TGCAGTGCTTCCGGGACAGCGACCTACGAGCAGTACTTC. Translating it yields CSASGTATYEQYF.

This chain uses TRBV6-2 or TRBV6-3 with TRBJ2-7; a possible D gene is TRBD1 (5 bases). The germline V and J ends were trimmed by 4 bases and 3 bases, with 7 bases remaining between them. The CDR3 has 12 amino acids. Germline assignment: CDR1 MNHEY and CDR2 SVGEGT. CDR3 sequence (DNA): TGTGCCAGCAGTTGGGGCAACTACGAGCAGTACTTC. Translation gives CASSWGNYEQYF.

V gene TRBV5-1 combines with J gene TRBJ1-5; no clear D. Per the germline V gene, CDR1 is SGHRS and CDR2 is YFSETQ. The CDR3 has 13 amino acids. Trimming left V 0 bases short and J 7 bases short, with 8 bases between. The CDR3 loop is CASSLGSGQPQHF. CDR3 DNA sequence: TGCGCCAGCAGCTTGGGGAGCGGACAGCCCCAGCATTTT.

The CDR3 region is CASRTSVLPAGEQFF. The CDR3 coding sequence is TGTGCCAGCAGAACGTCAGTACTGCCCGCAGGCGAGCAGTTCTTC. The rearrangement links TRBV11-1 to TRBJ2-1; D not certain. From germline, CDR1 is SGHAT and CDR2 FQDESV (reference sequence). Trimming shortened V by 6 bases and J by 10 bases, and 22 bases separated the two germline ends. This CDR3 has 15 residues.

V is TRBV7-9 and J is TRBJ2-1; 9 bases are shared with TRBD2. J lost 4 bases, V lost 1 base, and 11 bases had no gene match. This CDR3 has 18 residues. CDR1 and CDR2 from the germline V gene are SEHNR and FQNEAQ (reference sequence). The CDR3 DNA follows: TGTGCCAGCAGCTTAGAGTCTCGGCTAGCGGGACTATACAATGAGCAGTTCTTC. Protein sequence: CASSLESRLAGLYNEQFF.

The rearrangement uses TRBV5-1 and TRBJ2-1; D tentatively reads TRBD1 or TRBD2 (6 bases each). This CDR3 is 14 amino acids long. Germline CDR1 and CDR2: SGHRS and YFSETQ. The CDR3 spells CVSWSGAARNEQFF. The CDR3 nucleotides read TGCGTCTCGTGGTCGGGGGCCGCTAGGAATGAGCAGTTCTTC.

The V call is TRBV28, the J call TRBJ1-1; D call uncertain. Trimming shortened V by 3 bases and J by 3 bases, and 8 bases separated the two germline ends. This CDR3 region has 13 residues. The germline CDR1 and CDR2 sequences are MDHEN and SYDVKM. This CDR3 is CASSFVSYTEAFF. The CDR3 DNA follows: TGTGCCAGCAGTTTCGTATCCTACACTGAAGCTTTCTTT. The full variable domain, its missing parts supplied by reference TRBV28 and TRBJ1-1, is DVKVTQSSRYLVKRTGEKVFLECVQDMDHENMFWYRQDPGLGLRLIYFSYDVKMKEKGDIPEGYSVSREKKERFSLILESASTNQTSMYLCASSFVSYTEAFFGQGTRLTVV.

CDR3 sequence reads: CASSLGQLNTGELFF. The CDR3 region has the DNA TGTGCCAGCAGCTTAGGGCAGCTTAACACCGGGGAGCTGTTTTTT. This chain uses TRBV7-2 with TRBJ2-2, with D unresolved. Germline V gene data show CDR1 as SGHTA and CDR2 as FQGNSA. The V end lost 1 base, the J end lost 2 bases, and 8 bases lay between the germline ends. This CDR3 is built from 15 residues.

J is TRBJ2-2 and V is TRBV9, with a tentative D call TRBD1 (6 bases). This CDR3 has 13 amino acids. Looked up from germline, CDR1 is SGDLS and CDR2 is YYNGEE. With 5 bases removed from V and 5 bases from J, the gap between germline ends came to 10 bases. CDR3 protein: CASSVTGTGELFF. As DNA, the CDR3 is TGTGCCAGCAGTGTAACAGGGACCGGGGAGCTGTTTTTT.

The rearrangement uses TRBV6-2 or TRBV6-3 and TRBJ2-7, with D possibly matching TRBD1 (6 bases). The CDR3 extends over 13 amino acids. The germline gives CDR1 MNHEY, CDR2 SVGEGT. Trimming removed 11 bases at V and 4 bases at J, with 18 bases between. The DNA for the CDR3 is TGTGCCGTCGGCCTCGGACAGACGTACGAGCAGTACTTC. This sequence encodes CAVGLGQTYEQYF.

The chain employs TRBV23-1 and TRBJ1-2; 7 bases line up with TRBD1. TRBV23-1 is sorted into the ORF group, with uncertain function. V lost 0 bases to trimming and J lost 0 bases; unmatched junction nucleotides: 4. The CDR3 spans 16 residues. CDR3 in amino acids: CASSQSSQGANYGYTF. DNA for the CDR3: TGCGCCAGCAGTCAATCTTCCCAGGGGGCTAACTATGGCTACACCTTC.

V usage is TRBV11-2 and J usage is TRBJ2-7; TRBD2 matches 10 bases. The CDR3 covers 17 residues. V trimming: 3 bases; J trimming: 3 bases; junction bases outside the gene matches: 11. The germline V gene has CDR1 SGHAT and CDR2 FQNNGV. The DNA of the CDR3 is TGTGCCAGCAGCTTCGACACCGGGACTAGCGAGGACTACGAGCAGTACTTC. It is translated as CASSFDTGTSEDYEQYF.

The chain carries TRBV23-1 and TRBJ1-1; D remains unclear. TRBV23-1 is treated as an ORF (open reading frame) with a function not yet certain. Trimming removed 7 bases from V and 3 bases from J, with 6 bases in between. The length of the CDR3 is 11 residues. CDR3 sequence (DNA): TGCGCCAGCACCATTGACACTGAAGCTTTCTTT. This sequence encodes CASTIDTEAFF.

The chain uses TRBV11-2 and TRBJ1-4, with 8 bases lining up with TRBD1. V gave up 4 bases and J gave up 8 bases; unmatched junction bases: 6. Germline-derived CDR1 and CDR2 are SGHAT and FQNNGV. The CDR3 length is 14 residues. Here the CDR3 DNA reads TGTGCCAGCAGCTCACAGGGGGGAAGGGAAAAACTGTTTTTT. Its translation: CASSSQGGREKLFF.

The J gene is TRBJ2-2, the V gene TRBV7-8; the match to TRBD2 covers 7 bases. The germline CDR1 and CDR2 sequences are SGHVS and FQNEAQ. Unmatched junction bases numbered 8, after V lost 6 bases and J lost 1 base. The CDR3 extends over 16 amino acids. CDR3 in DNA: TGTGCCAGCAGTCAGTTTTCGGGGGGGAACACCGGGGAGCTGTTTTTT. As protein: CASSQFSGGNTGELFF.

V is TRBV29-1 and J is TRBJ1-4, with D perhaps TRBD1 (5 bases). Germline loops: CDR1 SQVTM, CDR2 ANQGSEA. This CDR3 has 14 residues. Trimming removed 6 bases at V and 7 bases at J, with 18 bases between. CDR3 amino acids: CSVASTGEGEKLFF. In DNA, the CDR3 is TGCAGCGTCGCCTCGACGGGGGAGGGTGAAAAACTGTTTTTT.

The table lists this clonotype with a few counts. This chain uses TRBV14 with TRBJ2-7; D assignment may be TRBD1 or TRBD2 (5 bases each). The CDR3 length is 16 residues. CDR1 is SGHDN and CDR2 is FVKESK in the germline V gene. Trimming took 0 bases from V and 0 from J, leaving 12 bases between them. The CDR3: CASSQEGPLSSYEQYF. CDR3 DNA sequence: TGTGCCAGCAGCCAAGAGGGACCACTAAGCTCCTACGAGCAGTACTTC.

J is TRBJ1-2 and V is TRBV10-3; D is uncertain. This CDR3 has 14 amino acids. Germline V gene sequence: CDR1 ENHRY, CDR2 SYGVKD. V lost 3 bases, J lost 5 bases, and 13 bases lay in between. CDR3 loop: CAISDGQSTYGYTF. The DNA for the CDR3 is TGTGCCATCAGTGATGGGCAGTCTACTTATGGCTACACCTTC.

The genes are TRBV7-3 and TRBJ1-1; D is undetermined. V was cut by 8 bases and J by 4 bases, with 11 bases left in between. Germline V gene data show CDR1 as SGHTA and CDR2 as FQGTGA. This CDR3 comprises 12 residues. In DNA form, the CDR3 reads TGTGCCAGCTCGATGGGTGGCACTGAAGCTTTCTTT. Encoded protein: CASSMGGTEAFF.

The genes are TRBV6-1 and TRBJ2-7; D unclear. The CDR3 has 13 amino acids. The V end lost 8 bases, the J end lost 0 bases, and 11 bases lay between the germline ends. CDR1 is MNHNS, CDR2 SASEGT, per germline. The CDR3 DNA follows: TGTGCCAGCGGGCCTGAGAGCTCCTACGAGCAGTACTTC. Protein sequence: CASGPESSYEQYF.

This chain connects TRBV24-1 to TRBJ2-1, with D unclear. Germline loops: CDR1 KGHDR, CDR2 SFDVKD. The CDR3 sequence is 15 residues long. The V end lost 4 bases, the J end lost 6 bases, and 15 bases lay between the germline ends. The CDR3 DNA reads TGTGCCACCAGTGACCCTACTGGGATACCCAATGAGCAGTTCTTC. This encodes CATSDPTGIPNEQFF.

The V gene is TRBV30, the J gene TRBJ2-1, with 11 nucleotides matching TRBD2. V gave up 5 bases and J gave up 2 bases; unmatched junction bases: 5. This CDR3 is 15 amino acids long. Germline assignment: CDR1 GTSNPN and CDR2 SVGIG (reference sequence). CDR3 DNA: TGTGCCTGGTGTACTAGCGGGGGAACCTACAATGAGCAGTTCTTC. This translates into CAWCTSGGTYNEQFF.

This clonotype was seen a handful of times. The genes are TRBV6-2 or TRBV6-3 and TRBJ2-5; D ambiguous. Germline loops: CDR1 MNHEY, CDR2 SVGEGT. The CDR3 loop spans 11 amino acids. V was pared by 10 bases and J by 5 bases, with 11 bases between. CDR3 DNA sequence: TGTGCCACCTCGATGACGGAGACCCAGTACTTC. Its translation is CATSMTETQYF.

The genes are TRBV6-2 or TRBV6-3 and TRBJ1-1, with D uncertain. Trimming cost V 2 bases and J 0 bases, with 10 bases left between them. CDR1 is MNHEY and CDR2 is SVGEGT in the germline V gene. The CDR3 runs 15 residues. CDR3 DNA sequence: TGTGCCAGCAGTTACGTCGAAGTCATGAACACTGAAGCTTTCTTT. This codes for CASSYVEVMNTEAFF.